Reported below is one TCR beta chain. Sequencing was performed with immunoSEQ multiplex PCR; in TCRdb, only in-frame clones are kept and a portion is missing. This table has about 150 clones, roughly 80% appearing once. This record comes from a study of CD8 T cells in acute hepatitis C reinfection. Study at large: TCRbeta of HCV NS3-1073-specific CD8+ T cells was profiled. Spontaneous resolvers who cleared HCV gave follow-up samples at least 347 days post infection. Study findings and constraints: Thirteen public clonotypes were found regardless of outcome. TRBV04 and TRBV06 were preferentially used in all groups, not explained by naive pool overrepresentation.

The V gene lost 3 bases and the J gene lost 0 bases, with 17 bases spanning the gap. The CDR3 spans 17 residues. Germline CDR1 is LNHNV and CDR2 is YYDKDF (reference sequence). Stated time point: at least 347 days after estimated infection, following spontaneous clearance. The hepatitis C virus-specific receptor repertoire was characterized directly ex vivo, with no prior expansion in culture. CD3, CD8 and CD45RO antibodies stained cells; a viability dye excluded dead cells. Sequencing used HCV NS3-1073 tetramer-sorted CD8+ T cells from PBMCs, obtained at follow-up. The chain has TRBV15 and TRBJ1-1; tentatively, D is TRBD1 (6 bases). This sequence was found in a woman between 18 and 30 years old who spontaneously cleared hepatitis C infection. The CDR3 DNA sequence: TGTGCCACCAGCAGTTCCCAAGGGACATACATGAACACTGAAGCTTTCTTT. Translation gives CATSSSQGTYMNTEAFF. The whole variable domain, filled in from reference TRBV15 and TRBJ1-1, reads DAMVIQNPRYQVTQFGKPVTLSCSQTLNHNVMYWYQQKSSQAPKLLFHYYDKDFNNEADTPDNFQSRRPNTSFCFLDIRSPGLGDTAMYLCATSSSQGTYMNTEAFFGQGTRLTVV.